A selection of T cell receptor beta chains follows, all from one sample in a study of T cell repertoires in cytomegalovirus infection. MiXCR, applied by TCRdb to the reads, yields one record per CDR3 protein. The table includes approximately 700,000 distinct CDR3 sequences, 35% detected once. The sequenced material came from PBMCs. These receptors originate from a human donor in good health (CMV status not recorded). Some clones in this sample may be carry-over from other donors' samples. The CDR3 runs from the conserved cysteine through the conserved F or W. The order of the fields is V gene, J gene, D gene, clone size, CDR3 DNA, CDR3 protein. The D gene is left open where the match is weak. Only some rows state a clone size, as once, few, many or a class for expanded clones.

TRBV28,TRBJ1-4,TRBD1,NA,TGTGCCAGCAGCCTCAACACAGGGGGCCCGGGTAATGAAAAACTGTTTTTT,CASSLNTGGPGNEKLFF
TRBV6-5,TRBJ1-4,TRBD1,NA,TGTGCCAGCAGTCGACGCAACAGGGGGCTCGGTGAAAAACTGTTTTTT,CASSRRNRGLGEKLFF
TRBV20-1,TRBJ1-3,NA,NA,TGCAGTGCTAGAAAACAGGGATCTGGAAACACCATATATTTT,CSARKQGSGNTIYF
TRBV4-2,TRBJ1-5,TRBD1,NA,TGTGCCAGCAGCCAAGAACAGGGGGCCGGGCAGCCCCAGCATTTT,CASSQEQGAGQPQHF
TRBV7-6,TRBJ2-7,NA,few,TGTGCCAGCACCCTAGGGGGAGTGAACTACGAGCAGTACTTC,CASTLGGVNYEQYF
TRBV19,TRBJ1-5,TRBD1,NA,TGTGCCAGTAGTATTATGGACAGGGTCGATCAGCCCCAGCATTTT,CASSIMDRVDQPQHF
TRBV7-2,TRBJ1-3,TRBD1,many,TGTGCCAGCAGCTTAAGGTGGGGACAGGCTGGAAACACCATATATTTT,CASSLRWGQAGNTIYF
TRBV28,TRBJ1-1,NA,NA,TGTGCCAGCAGGGACTTCAACACTGAAGCTTTCTTT,CASRDFNTEAFF
TRBV12-3/TRBV12-4,TRBJ1-3,NA,NA,TGTGCCAGCAGTTTTGGGATTACTGGAAACACCATATATTTT,CASSFGITGNTIYF
TRBV7-3,TRBJ2-1,TRBD2,NA,TGTGCCAGCAGCATGGGGGCGGGGGGCTACAATGAGCAGTTCTTC,CASSMGAGGYNEQFF
TRBV7-3,TRBJ2-4,TRBD2,once,TGTGCCAGCAGCTCAGGCGGGGGGCTTACCAAAAACATTCAGTACTTC,CASSSGGGLTKNIQYF
TRBV12-3/TRBV12-4,TRBJ2-2,TRBD2,NA,TGTGCCAGCATTACTAGCGGGGGGGCAACCGGGGAGCTGTTTTTT,CASITSGGATGELFF
TRBV12-5,TRBJ1-5,NA,NA,TGTGCTAGTGCCGATTTTAATCAGCCCCAGCATTTT,CASADFNQPQHF
TRBV9,TRBJ1-3,NA,NA,TGTGCCAGCAGCGTAGGGGTAGCGACCGGAAACACCATATATTTT,CASSVGVATGNTIYF
TRBV7-8,TRBJ2-3,TRBD2,few,TGTGCCAGCACCCAGGGGATACTAGCGGGGGGGCATGAAGATACGCAGTATTTT,CASTQGILAGGHEDTQYF
TRBV12-3/TRBV12-4,TRBJ2-7,NA,NA,TGTGCCAGCAGTTTTTGGGGGGCGGCATCTGAGCAGTACTTC,CASSFWGAASEQYF
TRBV27,TRBJ2-1,TRBD2,NA,TGTGCCAGCAGAGGGGGGCGGGAGGTAGACAATGAGCAGTTCTTC,CASRGGREVDNEQFF
TRBV3-1,TRBJ2-7,TRBD1,NA,TGTGCCAGCAGCCCACGGGACAGGGAGTACGAGCAGTACTTC,CASSPRDREYEQYF
TRBV7-9,TRBJ2-7,TRBD1,NA,TGTGCCAGCAGCCGCAGACCGGGACAGGGAGACTACGAGCAGTACTTC,CASSRRPGQGDYEQYF
TRBV12-3/TRBV12-4,TRBJ1-6,NA,few,TGTGCCAGCAGTTCCCGGACTTCTAATTCACCCCTCCACTTT,CASSSRTSNSPLHF
TRBV7-9,TRBJ1-4,NA,few,TGTGCCAGCAGCTCTAGACAGTCAGATGAAAAACTGTTTTTT,CASSSRQSDEKLFF
TRBV7-6,TRBJ1-2,NA,many,TGTGCCAGCAGCCACAGACCCGACATAAACTATGGCTACACCTTC,CASSHRPDINYGYTF
TRBV6-1,TRBJ1-6,TRBD1,few,TGTGCCAGCAGTACGGGACAGGGGGCAAGGCCCTATAATTCACCCCTCCACTTT,CASSTGQGARPYNSPLHF
TRBV14,TRBJ2-7,NA,NA,TGTGCCAGCAGCCAAAGGCATCGCTACGAGCAGTACTTC,CASSQRHRYEQYF
TRBV19,TRBJ2-1,TRBD2,few,TGTGCCAGTAGTATGACTAGCGGGGGCTGGAATGAGCAGTTCTTC,CASSMTSGGWNEQFF
TRBV3-1,TRBJ1-6,NA,NA,TGTGCCAGCAGCCAGGGGTCCGGGTCACCCCTCCACTTT,CASSQGSGSPLHF
TRBV20-1,TRBJ2-5,NA,few,TGCAGTGCTGCCAGTAGGGGGGGGCTCCGAGAGACCCAGTACTTC,CSAASRGGLRETQYF
TRBV27,TRBJ2-5,NA,NA,TGTGCCAGCAGTTCGGGCGCAGCAGCCCAGTACTTC,CASSSGAAAQYF
TRBV7-6,TRBJ2-7,NA,many,TGTGCCAGCAGCTTACTGTCCGGCAGTGGATACGAGCAGTACTTC,CASSLLSGSGYEQYF
TRBV12-3/TRBV12-4,TRBJ2-2,TRBD1,few,TGTGCCAGCACGCGAATCTCCGGGACAGGGAACACCGGGGAGCTGTTTTTT,CASTRISGTGNTGELFF
TRBV24-1,TRBJ1-1,TRBD1,many,TGTGCCACCAGTCCGACAGGGGCCGCGAACACTGAAGCTTTCTTT,CATSPTGAANTEAFF
TRBV7-3,TRBJ2-7,TRBD1,NA,TGTGCCAGCAGCGGACAGGACTCCTACGAGCAGTACTTC,CASSGQDSYEQYF
TRBV6-5,TRBJ1-5,NA,NA,TGTGCCAGCAGCCTCGTCCCCTCGGGAACGCAGCCCCAGCATTTT,CASSLVPSGTQPQHF
TRBV7-2,TRBJ1-3,NA,few,TGTGCCAGCAGCCCGAGACAGGTCTCTGGAAACACCATATATTTT,CASSPRQVSGNTIYF
TRBV29-1,TRBJ1-2,NA,few,TGCAGCGGGGAAAGAGCTAACTATGGCTACACCTTC,CSGERANYGYTF
TRBV7-6,TRBJ2-5,TRBD2,NA,TGTGCCAGCAGCACTAGCGGGAGTCTAGAGACCCAGTACTTC,CASSTSGSLETQYF
TRBV7-8,TRBJ2-3,TRBD2,many,TGTGCCAGCAGCTCCCCTAGCGGGGCCACAGATACGCAGTATTTT,CASSSPSGATDTQYF
TRBV19,TRBJ1-1,NA,NA,TGTGCCAGTAGTATTACCGGCCTGCGCGTCCGGGACACTGAAGCTTTCTTT,CASSITGLRVRDTEAFF
TRBV20-1,TRBJ1-2,NA,NA,TGCAGTGCTAGTCTCGGCCGATCTTTTAACTATGGCTACACCTTC,CSASLGRSFNYGYTF
TRBV14,TRBJ2-5,NA,few,TGTGCCAGCAGCCAAGATTTGGGGCCAGAGACCCAGTACTTC,CASSQDLGPETQYF
TRBV7-9,TRBJ1-6,NA,NA,TGTGCCAGCAGCCATCCTAACGATCCCCTCCACTTT,CASSHPNDPLHF
TRBV28,TRBJ1-6,NA,NA,TGTGCCAGCAGTACCTACTCCTATAATTCACCCCTCCACTTT,CASSTYSYNSPLHF
TRBV6-1,TRBJ2-5,TRBD1,NA,TGTGCCTCCGAACCAGGGGGCATACGGGAGACCCAGTACTTC,CASEPGGIRETQYF
TRBV7-2,TRBJ2-1,TRBD2,few,TGTGCCAGCAGCCGCAGCGGGAAATCCTACAATGAGCAGTTCTTC,CASSRSGKSYNEQFF
TRBV5-4,TRBJ2-5,TRBD2,NA,TGTGCCAGCAGCTTGCCGGGGGGGGACTCAGAGACCCAGTACTTC,CASSLPGGDSETQYF
TRBV28,TRBJ1-2,TRBD1,NA,TGTGCCAGCGGCCCGGGACAGGGGTATGGCTACACCTTC,CASGPGQGYGYTF
TRBV28,TRBJ1-5,NA,NA,TGTGCCAGCAGTTTCCCCGCTTCGGATAAACATCAGCCCCAGCATTTT,CASSFPASDKHQPQHF
TRBV7-9,TRBJ1-1,NA,few,TGTGCCAGCAGCTTAAATAACAGGGATGAAGCTTTCTTT,CASSLNNRDEAFF
TRBV27,TRBJ1-2,NA,NA,TGTGCCAGCAGTTTATTTGTCGGAGCGGCGGAGGGCTACACCTTC,CASSLFVGAAEGYTF
TRBV12-3/TRBV12-4,TRBJ1-1,NA,few,TGTGCCAGCAGTTTAATACCCCGGGGGAGGGCTGAAGCTTTCTTT,CASSLIPRGRAEAFF
TRBV5-1,TRBJ1-1,NA,NA,TGCGCCAGCAGCTTGCGGCCCAGGCTTGAAGCTTTCTTT,CASSLRPRLEAFF
TRBV12-3/TRBV12-4,TRBJ1-2,TRBD1,once,TGTGCCAGCAGAAGTCCGGGACAGACTTATAACTATGGCTACACCTTC,CASRSPGQTYNYGYTF
TRBV28,TRBJ1-1,NA,NA,TGTGCCAGCAGCCACGCCCGCCTTTCAGGGGCAACTGAAGCTTTCTTT,CASSHARLSGATEAFF
TRBV20-1,TRBJ2-3,NA,NA,TGCAGTGCTAGGTCCAGGGGGGGAGATACGCAGTATTTT,CSARSRGGDTQYF
TRBV7-2,TRBJ1-2,NA,NA,TGTGCCAGCAGCGTAAATCATGGGATAGGGAACTATGGCTACACCTTC,CASSVNHGIGNYGYTF
TRBV28,TRBJ2-3,NA,few,TGTGCCAGCACCGCATTAAAAAAGGGGACAGATACGCAGTATTTT,CASTALKKGTDTQYF
TRBV7-8,TRBJ1-1,NA,many,TGTGCCAGCAGCTCACCTCGGGGCAGGGGCTTGAACACTGAAGCTTTCTTT,CASSSPRGRGLNTEAFF
TRBV29-1,TRBJ2-7,TRBD2,NA,TGCAGCGTCGTAGCGGGAGGATGGTACGAGCAGTACTTC,CSVVAGGWYEQYF
TRBV19,TRBJ2-2,NA,NA,TGTGCCAGTAGTTCACAGGGACCGAACACCGGGGAGCTGTTTTTT,CASSSQGPNTGELFF
TRBV11-1,TRBJ2-1,TRBD2,NA,TGTGCCAGCAGCCTAACTACTAGCGGTCCTTTCGAGGAGAATGAGCAGTTCTTC,CASSLTTSGPFEENEQFF